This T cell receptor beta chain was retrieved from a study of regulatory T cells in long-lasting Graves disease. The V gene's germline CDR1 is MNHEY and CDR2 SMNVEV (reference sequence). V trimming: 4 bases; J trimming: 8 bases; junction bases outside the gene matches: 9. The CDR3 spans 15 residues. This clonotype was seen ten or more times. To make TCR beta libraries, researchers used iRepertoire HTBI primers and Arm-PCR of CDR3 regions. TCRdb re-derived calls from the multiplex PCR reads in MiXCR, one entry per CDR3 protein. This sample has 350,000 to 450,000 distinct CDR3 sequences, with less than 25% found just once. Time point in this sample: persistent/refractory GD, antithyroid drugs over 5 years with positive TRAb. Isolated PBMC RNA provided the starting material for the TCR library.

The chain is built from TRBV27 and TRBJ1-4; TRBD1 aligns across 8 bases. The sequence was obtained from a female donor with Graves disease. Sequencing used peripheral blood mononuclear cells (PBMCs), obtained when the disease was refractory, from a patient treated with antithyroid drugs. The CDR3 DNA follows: TGTGCCAGCAGTTCGCGATCAGGGGGCGAGGAAAAACTGTTTTTT. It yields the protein CASSSRSGGEEKLFF.